This TCR beta chain was recovered during a study of neurological immune-mediated disorders. TCRdb re-called the 5' RACE reads through MiXCR, storing one row per CDR3 protein. The sample contains about 14,000 distinct CDR3 sequences, 7% of which appear only once. This clonotype was detected ten times or more. In Maryland, USA, blood bank volunteers were the healthy controls. Germline loops: CDR1 MDHEN, CDR2 SYDVKM. The CDR3 has 14 residues. Trimming pared 7 bases from V and 4 bases from J, leaving 16 bases between. The sample was CD8+ T cells from blood. The V gene is TRBV28, the J gene TRBJ1-2, with TRBD1 as a possible D gene (6 bases). The sequence derives from a woman aged 40-49 years in good health. Here the CDR3 reads CASTRGHLLYGYTF. The CDR3 region has the DNA TGTGCCAGCACCCGGGGGCACCTACTCTATGGCTACACCTTC.